This T cell receptor beta chain was recorded in a study of shared clonotypes between healthy human individuals. Overall study findings and caveats: The study generally estimated greater richness for naive than memory subsets. The sharing of roughly 5% of naive CD4 clonotypes was seen across several donors.

In replicate PCRs of sorted subsets, approximately 190 ng DNA, roughly 31,000 T cell genomes, was used. Sequencing was performed with immunoSEQ multiplex PCR; in TCRdb, only in-frame clones are kept and a portion is missing. The repertoire holds around 350,000 clones, with around 70% as singletons. Germline CDR1 SGHVS, CDR2 FQNEAQ. There are 11 residues in the CDR3. Between the trimmed V and J ends, which lost 5 bases and 4 bases, there was a span of 3 bases. This clone was seen a single time. Its antigen is currently unknown. The specimen was memory CD4+ T cells sorted from blood. The subset is: CD45RA-negative fraction. This sequence originates from a man under 40 in good health. V is TRBV7-8 and J is TRBJ2-1; no firm D call. The chain's CDR3 is CASSRYNEQFF. Here the CDR3 DNA reads TGTGCCAGCAGCCGGTACAATGAGCAGTTCTTC.